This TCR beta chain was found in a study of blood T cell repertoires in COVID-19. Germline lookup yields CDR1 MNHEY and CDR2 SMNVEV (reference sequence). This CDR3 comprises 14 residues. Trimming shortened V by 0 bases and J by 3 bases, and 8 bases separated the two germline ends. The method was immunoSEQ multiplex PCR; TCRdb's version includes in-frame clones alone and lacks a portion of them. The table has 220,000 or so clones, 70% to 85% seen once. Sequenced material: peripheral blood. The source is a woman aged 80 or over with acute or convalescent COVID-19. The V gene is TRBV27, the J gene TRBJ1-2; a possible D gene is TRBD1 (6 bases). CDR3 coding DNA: TGTGCCAGCAGTTTATCCGAGGGGGACTATGGCTACACCTTC. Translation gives CASSLSEGDYGYTF.